A selection of T cell receptor beta chains follows, all from one sample in a study of T cells in Graves' hyperthyroidism and ophthalmopathy. TCRdb re-called the multiplex PCR reads through MiXCR, storing one row per CDR3 protein. This table has 300,000 to 450,000 distinct CDR3 sequences, roughly 15% appearing once. The sequenced material came from blood. All receptors derive from a woman in her 30s with Graves' ophthalmopathy. Each CDR3 is given with its conserved first and last residue. A D gene is named only where the DNA matches it firmly. Expanded clones get a size class; other rows say once, few or many, or leave the size out.

v_call: TRBV3-1; j_call: TRBJ1-2; d_call: NA; clone_size: NA; cdr3_aa: CASSPRGHGYTF; cdr3_nt: TGTGCCAGCAGTCCCCGTGGGCATGGCTACACCTTC
v_call: TRBV27; j_call: TRBJ2-7; d_call: TRBD1; clone_size: many; cdr3_aa: CASKVEWTGIEQYF; cdr3_nt: TGTGCCAGCAAAGTCGAATGGACAGGGATCGAGCAGTACTTC
v_call: TRBV7-9; j_call: TRBJ2-1; d_call: NA; clone_size: NA; cdr3_aa: CASSRPGFYNEQFF; cdr3_nt: TGTGCCAGCAGCCGGCCGGGCTTCTACAATGAGCAGTTCTTC
v_call: TRBV5-6; j_call: TRBJ2-7; d_call: NA; clone_size: NA; cdr3_aa: CASSLRGLKSEQYF; cdr3_nt: TGTGCCAGCAGCTTGCGGGGTTTGAAGTCCGAGCAGTACTTC
v_call: TRBV5-6; j_call: TRBJ1-2; d_call: NA; clone_size: many; cdr3_aa: CASSQDRGAQPYTF; cdr3_nt: TGTGCCAGCAGCCAGGATCGGGGGGCGCAACCCTACACCTTC
v_call: TRBV29-1; j_call: TRBJ2-1; d_call: NA; clone_size: NA; cdr3_aa: CSVLSGTNNEQFF; cdr3_nt: TGCAGCGTTCTTTCTGGGACCAACAATGAGCAGTTCTTC
v_call: TRBV29-1; j_call: TRBJ2-7; d_call: TRBD1; clone_size: few; cdr3_aa: CSVPDRAHEQYF; cdr3_nt: TGCAGCGTTCCGGACAGGGCCCACGAGCAGTACTTC
v_call: TRBV27; j_call: TRBJ2-1; d_call: NA; clone_size: many; cdr3_aa: CASSPRRGSSYNEQFF; cdr3_nt: TGTGCCAGCTCCCCGAGACGGGGGAGCTCCTACAATGAGCAGTTCTTC
v_call: TRBV4-1; j_call: TRBJ1-1; d_call: NA; clone_size: NA; cdr3_aa: CASSQVGQRKTEAFF; cdr3_nt: TGCGCCAGCAGCCAAGTCGGCCAGCGAAAAACTGAAGCTTTCTTT
v_call: TRBV7-3; j_call: TRBJ1-5; d_call: TRBD1; clone_size: many; cdr3_aa: CASSLRDRDRYCAYSNQPQHF; cdr3_nt: TGTGCCAGCAGCTTAAGGGACAGGGACCGATATTGCGCTTATAGCAATCAGCCCCAGCATTTT
v_call: TRBV6-1; j_call: TRBJ1-3; d_call: NA; clone_size: many; cdr3_aa: CASSEPALPGPGNTIYF; cdr3_nt: TGTGCCAGCAGTGAACCCGCTCTCCCTGGGCCTGGAAACACCATATATTTT
v_call: TRBV28; j_call: TRBJ1-2; d_call: NA; clone_size: many; cdr3_aa: CASSLTGGVDYGYTF; cdr3_nt: TGTGCCAGCAGTTTGACAGGCGGGGTTGACTATGGCTACACCTTC
v_call: TRBV6-1; j_call: TRBJ2-5; d_call: NA; clone_size: many; cdr3_aa: CASSETSRGIQYF; cdr3_nt: TGTGCCAGCAGTGAAACCTCCAGGGGTATCCAGTACTTC
v_call: TRBV7-9; j_call: TRBJ1-6; d_call: NA; clone_size: NA; cdr3_aa: CASSLVMGSSYNSPLHF; cdr3_nt: TGTGCCAGCAGCTTAGTAATGGGTAGCTCCTATAATTCACCCCTCCACTTT
v_call: TRBV4-1; j_call: TRBJ2-5; d_call: NA; clone_size: NA; cdr3_aa: CASSQEVGVYQETQYF; cdr3_nt: TGCGCCAGCAGCCAAGAAGTAGGGGTCTACCAAGAGACCCAGTACTTC
v_call: TRBV7-2; j_call: TRBJ2-3; d_call: NA; clone_size: few; cdr3_aa: CASSLDGGSTDTQYF; cdr3_nt: TGTGCCAGCAGCCTAGACGGGGGAAGCACAGATACGCAGTATTTT
v_call: TRBV5-6; j_call: TRBJ2-3; d_call: NA; clone_size: many; cdr3_aa: CASSSYRDAGTDTQYF; cdr3_nt: TGTGCCAGCAGCTCTTACCGGGACGCCGGCACAGATACGCAGTATTTT
v_call: TRBV12-3/TRBV12-4; j_call: TRBJ2-1; d_call: TRBD2; clone_size: many; cdr3_aa: CASSRTSSYNEQFF; cdr3_nt: TGTGCCAGTAGTAGGACTAGCTCCTACAATGAGCAGTTCTTC
v_call: TRBV7-2; j_call: TRBJ2-1; d_call: TRBD2; clone_size: many; cdr3_aa: CASSPTSGAGNEQFF; cdr3_nt: TGTGCCAGCAGCCCGACTAGCGGGGCGGGCAATGAGCAGTTCTTC
v_call: TRBV29-1; j_call: TRBJ2-1; d_call: NA; clone_size: many; cdr3_aa: CSVSPEGGGQFF; cdr3_nt: TGCAGCGTTTCCCCGGAGGGGGGGGGGCAGTTCTTC
v_call: TRBV19; j_call: TRBJ2-5; d_call: TRBD2; clone_size: many; cdr3_aa: CASRSSGGQETQYF; cdr3_nt: TGTGCCAGTAGGAGCAGCGGGGGCCAAGAGACCCAGTACTTC
v_call: TRBV12-3/TRBV12-4; j_call: TRBJ2-5; d_call: TRBD2; clone_size: many; cdr3_aa: CASAPGTSGGAWETQYF; cdr3_nt: TGTGCCAGTGCCCCCGGGACTAGCGGGGGGGCCTGGGAGACCCAGTACTTC
v_call: TRBV28; j_call: TRBJ1-6; d_call: NA; clone_size: few; cdr3_aa: CASSPVGARNSPLHF; cdr3_nt: TGTGCCAGCAGTCCCGTAGGGGCTAGGAATTCACCCCTCCACTTT
v_call: TRBV7-8; j_call: TRBJ1-2; d_call: NA; clone_size: few; cdr3_aa: CASSLEGVLGYTF; cdr3_nt: TGTGCCAGCAGCTTAGAGGGGGTGTTGGGCTACACCTTC
v_call: TRBV6-1; j_call: TRBJ1-4; d_call: NA; clone_size: many; cdr3_aa: CASSSFGTQNEKLFF; cdr3_nt: TGTGCCAGCAGTTCCTTCGGGACACAGAATGAAAAACTGTTTTTT
v_call: TRBV12-5; j_call: TRBJ2-7; d_call: NA; clone_size: few; cdr3_aa: CASGLGGGYEQYF; cdr3_nt: TGTGCTAGTGGTTTGGGGGGAGGTTACGAGCAGTACTTC
v_call: TRBV12-3/TRBV12-4; j_call: TRBJ2-7; d_call: TRBD2; clone_size: many; cdr3_aa: CASSWTSGGFEQYF; cdr3_nt: TGTGCCAGCAGCTGGACTAGCGGGGGGTTCGAGCAGTACTTC
v_call: TRBV5-5; j_call: TRBJ2-1; d_call: TRBD1; clone_size: many; cdr3_aa: CASSSTGADYNEQFF; cdr3_nt: TGTGCCAGCAGCTCGACAGGGGCCGATTACAATGAGCAGTTCTTC
v_call: TRBV7-2; j_call: TRBJ2-3; d_call: NA; clone_size: many; cdr3_aa: CASSSMTGTDTQYF; cdr3_nt: TGTGCCAGCAGCTCCATGACAGGCACAGATACGCAGTATTTT
v_call: TRBV9; j_call: TRBJ1-2; d_call: NA; clone_size: few; cdr3_aa: CASSPMDLIYGYTF; cdr3_nt: TGTGCCAGCAGCCCAATGGACCTAATATATGGCTACACCTTC
v_call: TRBV7-9; j_call: TRBJ1-2; d_call: NA; clone_size: NA; cdr3_aa: CASSSPGPGPGFQGYTF; cdr3_nt: TGTGCCAGCAGCTCCCCGGGACCAGGACCCGGGTTCCAGGGCTACACCTTC
v_call: TRBV7-8; j_call: TRBJ2-3; d_call: TRBD1; clone_size: many; cdr3_aa: CASSLTRDRDTDTQYF; cdr3_nt: TGTGCCAGCAGCTTAACTAGGGACAGGGATACAGATACGCAGTATTTT
v_call: TRBV20-1; j_call: TRBJ2-7; d_call: NA; clone_size: many; cdr3_aa: CSARDRGGFVYEQYF; cdr3_nt: TGCAGTGCTAGAGATCGGGGAGGCTTCGTCTACGAGCAGTACTTC
v_call: TRBV10-3; j_call: TRBJ1-6; d_call: NA; clone_size: many; cdr3_aa: CAIRGESINSPLHF; cdr3_nt: TGTGCCATCAGGGGGGAATCGATCAATTCACCCCTCCACTTT
v_call: TRBV6-2/TRBV6-3; j_call: TRBJ2-6; d_call: NA; clone_size: few; cdr3_aa: CASSWGQGSGANVLTF; cdr3_nt: TGTGCCAGCAGTTGGGGCCAGGGATCTGGGGCCAACGTCCTGACTTTC
v_call: TRBV5-6; j_call: TRBJ2-5; d_call: NA; clone_size: many; cdr3_aa: CASSTPGLGETQYF; cdr3_nt: TGTGCCAGCAGTACACCGGGACTTGGAGAGACCCAGTACTTC
v_call: TRBV12-3/TRBV12-4; j_call: TRBJ2-5; d_call: NA; clone_size: many; cdr3_aa: CASSLDKQTQYF; cdr3_nt: TGTGCCAGCAGTTTAGACAAGCAGACCCAGTACTTC
v_call: TRBV6-5; j_call: TRBJ1-1; d_call: NA; clone_size: many; cdr3_aa: CASSYSGAANTEAFF; cdr3_nt: TGTGCCAGCAGTTACTCCGGGGCCGCGAACACTGAAGCTTTCTTT
v_call: TRBV15; j_call: TRBJ1-2; d_call: NA; clone_size: many; cdr3_aa: CATSSGTANVYGYTF; cdr3_nt: TGTGCCACCAGCAGCGGGACCGCCAACGTCTATGGCTACACCTTC
v_call: TRBV29-1; j_call: TRBJ2-1; d_call: TRBD2; clone_size: NA; cdr3_aa: CSVEPGTSRGNEQFF; cdr3_nt: TGCAGCGTTGAACCGGGGACTAGCAGGGGAAATGAGCAGTTCTTC
v_call: TRBV20-1; j_call: TRBJ1-5; d_call: TRBD1; clone_size: NA; cdr3_aa: CSARAGTGINQPQHF; cdr3_nt: TGCAGTGCTAGAGCCGGGACAGGCATCAATCAGCCCCAGCATTTT
v_call: TRBV6-5; j_call: TRBJ2-5; d_call: NA; clone_size: NA; cdr3_aa: CASSFAPASGGGTQYF; cdr3_nt: TGTGCCAGCAGTTTCGCCCCCGCTAGTGGGGGCGGGACCCAGTACTTC
v_call: TRBV6-9; j_call: TRBJ2-7; d_call: TRBD2; clone_size: NA; cdr3_aa: CASSSSGTSGTKQYF; cdr3_nt: TGTGCCAGCAGTTCTTCCGGGACTAGCGGTACGAAGCAGTACTTC
v_call: TRBV19; j_call: TRBJ2-2; d_call: TRBD1; clone_size: few; cdr3_aa: CASSTGQGGGELFF; cdr3_nt: TGTGCCAGTAGTACTGGACAGGGGGGCGGGGAGCTGTTTTTT
v_call: TRBV30; j_call: TRBJ1-1; d_call: NA; clone_size: many; cdr3_aa: CAWSTVNTEAFF; cdr3_nt: TGTGCCTGGAGTACAGTGAACACTGAAGCTTTCTTT